This T cell receptor (beta chain) comes out of a study of T cells in women clearing cervical HPV infection. Findings and caveats of the study: It is unknown whether associations predate infection; no effector/memory or HPV-specific sorting. Cases and controls were distinguished at AUC about 0.79 by richness and V genes. TRBV6-7 abundance was lower in cases than controls (about 0.099% versus 0.16%).

The CDR3 is 15 residues long. V lost 3 bases and J lost 3; bases outside the gene matches: 4. Germline V gene data show CDR1 as SGHNT and CDR2 as YENEEA. On this clone itself: Its specificity is unknown. Sequencing ends 3 residues short of the CDR3 end; the germline J gene provides the rest.

Measured with immunoSEQ multiplex PCR; TCRdb has only the in-frame clones, and not every one. This sample's table has approximately 13,000 clones. The chain uses TRBV11-3 and TRBJ2-3; TRBD2 matches 9 bases. The sample comprised blood buffy coat. This receptor was taken from a woman aged 18 to 75 with a cervical HPV16 infection that either progressed to CIN3+ or cleared (not recorded which). This CDR3 is CASSFGRGGTDTQYF. The CDR3 bases that were read are TGTGCCAGCAGCTTTGGGCGGGGGGGGACAGATACG.